This TCR beta chain was sequenced during a study of T cells expressing NK-cell markers. As for the study in general: According to the study, TCR beta repertoires originated from sorted CD3+CD56+NKG2C+, CD3+CD56+NKG2C- and CD3+CD56-NKG2C+ T cells. Serological testing identified seven of the eight sequenced donors as HCMV-seropositive and one as seronegative. Findings of the study overall: CD8+ T cells in 5 or 6 donors included dominant NKG2C+ clonotypes at roughly 1.0-8%.

UMI-tagged 5'RACE template switching yielded the TCR beta cDNA. For each CDR3 protein, TCRdb gives one entry from its re-call of the 5' RACE reads, without DNA. Its table lists around 100,000 distinct CDR3 sequences. To note about this clonotype: Its antigen is unidentified.

This CDR3 is 15 amino acids long. Per germline, CDR1 MNHEY and CDR2 SMNVEV (reference sequence). The source is a woman between 18 and 70 years old in good health. The J gene is TRBJ2-3, the V gene TRBV27; TCRdb returns TRBD1, unconfirmable since there is no DNA. The sample consisted of blood T cells: a sorted CD56 or NKG2C T cell subset, CD4+ or CD8+ T cells, or bulk PBMC T cells (not recorded which). The CDR3 sequence: CASSLDRGQGDTQYF.